This is a list of T cell receptor beta chains from one sample in a study of T cells in Graves' hyperthyroidism and ophthalmopathy. TCRdb passed the multiplex PCR reads through MiXCR, listing each CDR3 protein once. This table has about 350,000 distinct CDR3 sequences, about a fifth appearing once. Sequencing was done on a sample of blood. The receptor source for this set is a woman aged 18 to 35 with Graves' hyperthyroidism. The CDR3 runs from the conserved cysteine through the conserved F or W. Only part of the rows carry a size: once, few, many, or a class if the clone is expanded.

j_call	clone_size	v_call	cdr3_aa
TRBJ1-2	many	TRBV14	CASSQDRGRVGYTF
TRBJ1-1	.	TRBV5-1	CASSLGDRRLNTEAFF
TRBJ1-2	few	TRBV24-1	CATREGNRRGYTF
TRBJ1-3	many	TRBV20-1	CSARGAAGNTIYF
TRBJ2-5	.	TRBV2	CASGTAARQETQYF
TRBJ2-7	.	TRBV6-1	CASSEEGGRGYEQYF
TRBJ2-7	many	TRBV28	CASRQESSYEQYF
TRBJ2-7	many	TRBV30	CAWNGDRLSYEQYF
TRBJ1-2	many	TRBV5-1	CASSPQGSGYGYTF
TRBJ2-7	many	TRBV19	CASSIQHSLYEQYF
TRBJ1-2	many	TRBV7-2	CASSGGTGSYYGYTF
TRBJ1-3	.	TRBV18	CASSPATGYSGNTIYF
TRBJ1-1	many	TRBV2	CASSPGQIDTEAFF
TRBJ1-1	many	TRBV9	CASGRFNTEAFF
TRBJ2-7	many	TRBV11-2	CASSVWDWRSYEQYF
TRBJ2-7	many	TRBV7-2	CASSSSVTYEQYF
TRBJ1-1	many	TRBV24-1	CATRAENTEAFF
TRBJ1-5	many	TRBV29-1	CSVEIKSGNQPQHF
TRBJ2-5	.	TRBV6-2/TRBV6-3	CASRGLAGDTYQETQYF
TRBJ1-1	.	TRBV6-1	CASRTPAGEDTEAFF
TRBJ1-1	many	TRBV2	CASSAQTGKTEAFF
TRBJ1-5	.	TRBV7-8	CASSVTRSGDQPQHF
TRBJ1-1	many	TRBV6-5	CASSYSVRTGETFF
TRBJ2-7	many	TRBV5-5	CASSPFPGGEQYF
TRBJ1-2	many	TRBV27	CASSPLDRFNYGYTF
TRBJ2-5	many	TRBV6-5	CASSYSSLDRGNKETQYF
TRBJ2-5	.	TRBV7-2	CASSLLLDAVTQYF
TRBJ1-1	many	TRBV20-1	CSGVSGANTEAFF
TRBJ1-2	many	TRBV29-1	CSVDRGQAGGGYTF
TRBJ2-5	many	TRBV7-6	CASSFSGEGTQYF
TRBJ2-5	many	TRBV20-1	CSAISKGGAQETQYF
TRBJ1-5	many	TRBV7-8	CASSGRREGRQPQHF
TRBJ2-2	.	TRBV5-6	CASSTDSFRELFF
TRBJ2-7	many	TRBV28	CASSRYDRLPYEQYF
TRBJ1-5	.	TRBV7-9	CASSLDSGVQPQHF
TRBJ1-1	many	TRBV28	CASSLRGGLNTEAFF
TRBJ2-7	.	TRBV2	CASSVGQGAKHEQYF
TRBJ2-5	many	TRBV7-8	CASSLERTPQETQYF
TRBJ1-2	many	TRBV20-1	CSDRDDYGYTF
TRBJ2-4	many	TRBV4-1	CASSQDWSSGGLAKNIQYF
TRBJ1-5	many	TRBV11-2	CASSLNPDQPQHF
TRBJ2-5	many	TRBV20-1	CSASPTQETQYF
TRBJ2-7	.	TRBV6-5	CASSSFSGGPDYEQYF
TRBJ2-2	many	TRBV2	CASTQNTGELFF
TRBJ1-2	many	TRBV7-2	CASSFAGTPRGNYGYTF
TRBJ2-5	few	TRBV6-5	CASSYGSSETQYF
TRBJ2-5	many	TRBV3-1	CASSHGRAQYF
TRBJ1-5	many	TRBV5-6	CASSLMTGGGPNQPQHF
TRBJ1-2	many	TRBV30	CAWSVTGLQYTF